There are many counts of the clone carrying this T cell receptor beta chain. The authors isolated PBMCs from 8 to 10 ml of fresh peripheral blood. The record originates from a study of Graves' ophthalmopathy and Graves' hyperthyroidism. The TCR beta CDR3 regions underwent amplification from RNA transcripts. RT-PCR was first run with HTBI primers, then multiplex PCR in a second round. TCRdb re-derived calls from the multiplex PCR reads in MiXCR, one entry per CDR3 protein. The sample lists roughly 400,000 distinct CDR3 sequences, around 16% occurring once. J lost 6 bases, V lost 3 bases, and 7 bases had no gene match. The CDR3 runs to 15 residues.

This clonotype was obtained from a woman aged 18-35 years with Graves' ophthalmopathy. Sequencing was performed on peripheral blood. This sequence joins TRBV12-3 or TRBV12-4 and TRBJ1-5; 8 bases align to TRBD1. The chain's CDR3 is CASSFRDRRVQPQHF. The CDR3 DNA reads TGTGCCAGCAGTTTTCGGGACAGGAGGGTTCAGCCCCAGCATTTT.